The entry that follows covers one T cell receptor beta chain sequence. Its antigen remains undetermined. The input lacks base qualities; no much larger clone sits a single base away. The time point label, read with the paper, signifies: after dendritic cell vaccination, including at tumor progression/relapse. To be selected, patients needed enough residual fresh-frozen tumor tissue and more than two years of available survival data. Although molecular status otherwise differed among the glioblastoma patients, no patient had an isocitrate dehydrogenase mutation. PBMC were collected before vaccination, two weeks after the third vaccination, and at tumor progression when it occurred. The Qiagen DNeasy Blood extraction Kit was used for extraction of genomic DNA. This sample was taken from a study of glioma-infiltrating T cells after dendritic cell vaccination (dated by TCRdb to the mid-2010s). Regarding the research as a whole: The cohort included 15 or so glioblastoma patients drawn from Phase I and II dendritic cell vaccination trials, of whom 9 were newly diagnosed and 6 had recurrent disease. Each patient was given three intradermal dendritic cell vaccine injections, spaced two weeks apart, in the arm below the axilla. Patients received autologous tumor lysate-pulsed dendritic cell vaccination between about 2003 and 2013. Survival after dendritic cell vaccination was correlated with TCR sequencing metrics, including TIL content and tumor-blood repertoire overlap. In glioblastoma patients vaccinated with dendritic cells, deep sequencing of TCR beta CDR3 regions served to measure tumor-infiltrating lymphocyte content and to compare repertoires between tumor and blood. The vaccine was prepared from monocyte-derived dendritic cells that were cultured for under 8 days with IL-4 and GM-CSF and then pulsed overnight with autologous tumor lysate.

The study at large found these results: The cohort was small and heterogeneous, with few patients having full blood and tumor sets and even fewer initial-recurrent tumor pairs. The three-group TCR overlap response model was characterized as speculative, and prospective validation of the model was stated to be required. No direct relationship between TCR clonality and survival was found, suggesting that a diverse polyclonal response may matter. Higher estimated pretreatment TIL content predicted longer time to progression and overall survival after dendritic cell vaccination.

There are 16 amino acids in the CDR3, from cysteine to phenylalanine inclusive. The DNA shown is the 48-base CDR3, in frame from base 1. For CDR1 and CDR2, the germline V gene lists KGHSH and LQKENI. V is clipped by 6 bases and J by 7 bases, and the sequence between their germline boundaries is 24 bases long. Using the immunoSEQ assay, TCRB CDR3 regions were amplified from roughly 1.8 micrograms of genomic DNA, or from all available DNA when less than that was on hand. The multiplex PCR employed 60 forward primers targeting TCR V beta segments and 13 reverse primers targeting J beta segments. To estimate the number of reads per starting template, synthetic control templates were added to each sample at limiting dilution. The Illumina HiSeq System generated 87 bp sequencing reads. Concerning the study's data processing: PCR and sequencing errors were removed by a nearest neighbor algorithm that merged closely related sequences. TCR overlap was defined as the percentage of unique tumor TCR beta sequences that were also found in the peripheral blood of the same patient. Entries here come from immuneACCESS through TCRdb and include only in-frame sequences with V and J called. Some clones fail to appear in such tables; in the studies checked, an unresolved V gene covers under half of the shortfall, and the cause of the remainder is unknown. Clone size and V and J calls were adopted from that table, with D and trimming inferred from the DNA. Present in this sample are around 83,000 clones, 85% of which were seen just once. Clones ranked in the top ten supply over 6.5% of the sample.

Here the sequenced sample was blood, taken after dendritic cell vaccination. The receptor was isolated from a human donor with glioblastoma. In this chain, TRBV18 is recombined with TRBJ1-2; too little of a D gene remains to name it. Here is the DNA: TGTGCCAGCTCCCCATCACTAGCCGGGCTCCCCAGTGGCTACACCTTC. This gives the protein CASSPSLAGLPSGYTF.